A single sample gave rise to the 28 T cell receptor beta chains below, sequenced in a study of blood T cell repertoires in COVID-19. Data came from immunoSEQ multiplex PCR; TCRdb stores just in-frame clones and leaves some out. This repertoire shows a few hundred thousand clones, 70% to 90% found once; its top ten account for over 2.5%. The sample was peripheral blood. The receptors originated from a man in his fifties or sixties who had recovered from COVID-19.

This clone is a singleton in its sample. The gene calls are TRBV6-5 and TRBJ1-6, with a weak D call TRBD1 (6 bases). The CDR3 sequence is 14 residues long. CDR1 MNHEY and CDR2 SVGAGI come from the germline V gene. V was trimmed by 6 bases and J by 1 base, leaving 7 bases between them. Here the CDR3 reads CASRQGSYNSPLHF. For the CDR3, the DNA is TGTGCCAGCAGACAGGGATCCTATAATTCACCCCTCCACTTT.

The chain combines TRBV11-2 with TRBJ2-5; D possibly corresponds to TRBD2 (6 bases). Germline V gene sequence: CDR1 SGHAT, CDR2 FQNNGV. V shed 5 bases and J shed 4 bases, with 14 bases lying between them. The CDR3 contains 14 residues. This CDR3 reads CASSPTSGVETQYF. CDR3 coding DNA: TGTGCCAGCAGCCCCACCTCGGGGGTAGAGACCCAGTACTTC.

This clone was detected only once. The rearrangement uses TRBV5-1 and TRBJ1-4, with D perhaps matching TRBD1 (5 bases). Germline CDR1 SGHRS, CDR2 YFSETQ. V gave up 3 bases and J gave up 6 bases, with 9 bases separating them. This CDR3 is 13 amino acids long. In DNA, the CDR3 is TGCGCCAGCAGCTCTACAGGCGATGAAAAACTGTTTTTT. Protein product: CASSSTGDEKLFF. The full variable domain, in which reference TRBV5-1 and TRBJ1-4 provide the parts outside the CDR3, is KAGVTQTPRYLIKTRGQQVTLSCSPISGHRSVSWYQQTPGQGLQFLFEYFSETQRNKGNFPGRFSGRQFSNSRSEMNVSTLELGDSALYLCASSSTGDEKLFFGSGTQLSVL.

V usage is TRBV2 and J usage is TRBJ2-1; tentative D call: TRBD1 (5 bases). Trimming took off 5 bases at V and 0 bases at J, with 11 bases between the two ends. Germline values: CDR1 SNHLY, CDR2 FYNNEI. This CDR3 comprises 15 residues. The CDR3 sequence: CASSSQGSSYNEQFF. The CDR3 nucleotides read TGTGCCAGCAGTTCGCAGGGTAGCTCCTACAATGAGCAGTTCTTC.

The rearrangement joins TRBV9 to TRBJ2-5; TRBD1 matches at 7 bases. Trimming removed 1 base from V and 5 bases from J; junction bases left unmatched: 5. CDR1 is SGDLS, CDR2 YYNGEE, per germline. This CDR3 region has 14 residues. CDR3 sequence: CASSVMTGQETQYF. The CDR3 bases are TGTGCCAGCAGCGTAATGACAGGGCAGGAGACCCAGTACTTC.

CDR3 region: CASSPRRQDSTDTQYF. DNA of the CDR3: TGTGCCAGCAGCCCGCGCAGACAGGATAGCACAGATACGCAGTATTTT. This chain connects TRBV6-6 to TRBJ2-3; D might be TRBD1 (6 bases). Trimming pared 6 bases from V and 0 bases from J, leaving 16 bases between. Germline values: CDR1 MNHNY, CDR2 SVGAGI (reference sequence). The CDR3 runs to 16 residues.

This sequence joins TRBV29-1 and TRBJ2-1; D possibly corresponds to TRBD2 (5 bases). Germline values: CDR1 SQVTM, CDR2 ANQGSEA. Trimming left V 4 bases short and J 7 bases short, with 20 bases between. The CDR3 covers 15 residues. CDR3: CSVGSVGALRNEQFF. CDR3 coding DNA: TGCAGCGTTGGATCGGTGGGAGCCCTTCGGAATGAGCAGTTCTTC.

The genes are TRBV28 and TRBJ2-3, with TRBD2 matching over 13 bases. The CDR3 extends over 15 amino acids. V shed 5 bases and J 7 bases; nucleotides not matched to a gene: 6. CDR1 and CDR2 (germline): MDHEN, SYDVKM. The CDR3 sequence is CASSEWTSGSYTQYF. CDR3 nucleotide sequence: TGTGCCAGCAGTGAATGGACTAGCGGGAGTTATACGCAGTATTTT.

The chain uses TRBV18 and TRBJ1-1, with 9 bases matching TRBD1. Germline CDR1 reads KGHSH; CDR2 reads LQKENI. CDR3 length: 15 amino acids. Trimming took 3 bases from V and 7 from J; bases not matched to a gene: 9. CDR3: CASSPGTGGEGEAFF. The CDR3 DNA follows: TGTGCCAGCTCACCCGGAACAGGGGGCGAGGGTGAAGCTTTCTTT.

The CDR3 nucleotides read TGTGCCAGCAGCCCGGGGACTAGCAAGGGTAATGAGCAGTTCTTC. This gives the protein CASSPGTSKGNEQFF. The chain has TRBV11-2 and TRBJ2-1, with 9 bases lining up with TRBD2. This CDR3 region has 15 residues. The germline V gene encodes CDR1 SGHAT and CDR2 FQNNGV. Trimming at V came to 5 bases and at J to 7 bases, leaving 9 bases not matched to a gene. The full variable domain, its missing parts supplied by reference TRBV11-2 and TRBJ2-1, is EAGVAQSPRYKIIEKRQSVAFWCNPISGHATLYWYQQILGQGPKLLIQFQNNGVVDDSQLPKDRFSAERLKGVDSTLKIQPAKLEDSAVYLCASSPGTSKGNEQFFGPGTRLTVL.

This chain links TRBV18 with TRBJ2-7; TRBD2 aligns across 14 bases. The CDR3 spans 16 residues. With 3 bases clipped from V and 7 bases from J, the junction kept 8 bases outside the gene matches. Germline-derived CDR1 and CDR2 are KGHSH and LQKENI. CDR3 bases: TGTGCCAGCTCACCGACTAGCGGGAGGGCCTTTGGTGAGCAGTACTTC. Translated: CASSPTSGRAFGEQYF. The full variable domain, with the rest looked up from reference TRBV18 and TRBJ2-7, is NAGVMQNPRHLVRRRGQEARLRCSPMKGHSHVYWYRQLPEEGLKFMVYLQKENIIDESGMPKERFSAEFPKEGPSILRIQQVVRGDSAAYFCASSPTSGRAFGEQYFGPGTRLTVT.

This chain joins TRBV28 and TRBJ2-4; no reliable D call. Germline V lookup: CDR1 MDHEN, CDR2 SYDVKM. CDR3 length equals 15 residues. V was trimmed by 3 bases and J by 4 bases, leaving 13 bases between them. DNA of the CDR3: TGTGCCAGCAGTTTCGTTGGCCCGCGGAAAAACATTCAGTACTTC. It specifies CASSFVGPRKNIQYF.

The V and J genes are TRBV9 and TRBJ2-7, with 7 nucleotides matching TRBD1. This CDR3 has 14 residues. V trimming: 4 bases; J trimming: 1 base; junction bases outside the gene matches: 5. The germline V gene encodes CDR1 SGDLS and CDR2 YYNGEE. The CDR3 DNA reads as TGTGCCAGCAGCACACAGGGACAGTCCTACGAGCAGTACTTC. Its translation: CASSTQGQSYEQYF.

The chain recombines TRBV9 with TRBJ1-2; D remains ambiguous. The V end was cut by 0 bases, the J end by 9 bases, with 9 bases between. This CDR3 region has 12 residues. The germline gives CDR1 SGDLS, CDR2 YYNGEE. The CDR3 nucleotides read TGTGCCAGCAGCGTAGGAAACAATCGCTACACCTTC. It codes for CASSVGNNRYTF.

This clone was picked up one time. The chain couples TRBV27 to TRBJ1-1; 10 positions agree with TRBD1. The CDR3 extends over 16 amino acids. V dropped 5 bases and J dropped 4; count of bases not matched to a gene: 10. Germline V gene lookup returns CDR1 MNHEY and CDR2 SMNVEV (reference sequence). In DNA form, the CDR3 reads TGTGCCAGCAGTCCCCACCGGACAGGGGGTAGCACTGAAGCTTTCTTT. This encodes CASSPHRTGGSTEAFF.

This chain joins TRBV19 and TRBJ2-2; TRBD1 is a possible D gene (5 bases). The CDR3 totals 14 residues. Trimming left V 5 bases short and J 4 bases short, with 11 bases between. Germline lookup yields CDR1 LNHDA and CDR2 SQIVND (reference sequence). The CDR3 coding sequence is TGTGCCAGTAGTGCCTACAGGTCCACCGGGGAGCTGTTTTTT. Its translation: CASSAYRSTGELFF.

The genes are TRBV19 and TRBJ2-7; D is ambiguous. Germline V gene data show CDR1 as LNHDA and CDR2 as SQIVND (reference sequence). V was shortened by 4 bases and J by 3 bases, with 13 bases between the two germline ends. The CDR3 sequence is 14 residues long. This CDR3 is CASSRGIQFYEQYF. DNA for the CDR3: TGTGCCAGTAGTAGAGGTATCCAGTTCTACGAGCAGTACTTC.

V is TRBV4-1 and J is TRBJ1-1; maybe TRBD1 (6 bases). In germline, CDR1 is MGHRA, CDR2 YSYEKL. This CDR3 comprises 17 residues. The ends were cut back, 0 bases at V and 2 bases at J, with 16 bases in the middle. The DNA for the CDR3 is TGCGCCAGCAGCCAAGATCCCCAGGGACACCTCAACACTGAAGCTTTCTTT. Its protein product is CASSQDPQGHLNTEAFF.

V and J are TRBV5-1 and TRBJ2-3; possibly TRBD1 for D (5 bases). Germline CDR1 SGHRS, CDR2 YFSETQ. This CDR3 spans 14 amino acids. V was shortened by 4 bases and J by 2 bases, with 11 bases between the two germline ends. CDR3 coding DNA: TGCGCCAGCAGCCCCGGACAAAACACAGATACGCAGTATTTT. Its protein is CASSPGQNTDTQYF.

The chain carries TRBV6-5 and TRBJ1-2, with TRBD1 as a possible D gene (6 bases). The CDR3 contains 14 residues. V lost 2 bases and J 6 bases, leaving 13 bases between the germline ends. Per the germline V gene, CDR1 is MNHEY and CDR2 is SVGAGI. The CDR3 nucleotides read TGTGCCAGCAGTTACGCAGGGGCGAATAATGGCTACACCTTC. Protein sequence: CASSYAGANNGYTF.

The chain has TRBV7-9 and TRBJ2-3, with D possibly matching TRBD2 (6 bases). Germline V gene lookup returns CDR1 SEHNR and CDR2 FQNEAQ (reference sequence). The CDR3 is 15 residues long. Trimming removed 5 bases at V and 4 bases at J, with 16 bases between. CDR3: CASSPGDWGADTQYF. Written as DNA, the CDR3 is TGTGCCAGCAGCCCGGGCGACTGGGGGGCAGATACGCAGTATTTT.

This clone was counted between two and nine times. The CDR3 loop reads CASSLAQSGYTF. CDR3 in DNA: TGTGCCAGCAGCTTGGCCCAAAGCGGCTACACCTTC. The V gene is TRBV5-4, the J gene TRBJ1-2; D ambiguous. From germline, CDR1 is SGHNT and CDR2 YYREEE (reference sequence). The CDR3 totals 12 residues. With 0 bases removed from V and 8 bases from J, the gap between germline ends came to 8 bases.

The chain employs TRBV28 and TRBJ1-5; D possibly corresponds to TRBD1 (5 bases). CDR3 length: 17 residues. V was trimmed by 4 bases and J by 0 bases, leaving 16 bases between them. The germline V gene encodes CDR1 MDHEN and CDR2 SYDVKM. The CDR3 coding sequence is TGTGCCAGCAGTTCTGCTGGGGGGATACCTAGCAATCAGCCCCAGCATTTT. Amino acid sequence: CASSSAGGIPSNQPQHF.

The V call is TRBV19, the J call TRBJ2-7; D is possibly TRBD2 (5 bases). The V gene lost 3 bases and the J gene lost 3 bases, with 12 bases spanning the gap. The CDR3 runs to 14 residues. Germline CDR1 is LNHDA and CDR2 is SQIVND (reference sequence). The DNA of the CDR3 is TGTGCCAGTAGTATCCGGGGTCCGGGCTACGAGCAGTACTTC. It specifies CASSIRGPGYEQYF.

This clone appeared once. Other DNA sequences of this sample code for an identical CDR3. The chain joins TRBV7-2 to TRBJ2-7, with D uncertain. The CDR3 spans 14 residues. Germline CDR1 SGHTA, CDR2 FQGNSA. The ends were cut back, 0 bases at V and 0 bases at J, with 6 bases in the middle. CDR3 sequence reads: CASSLAAVSYEQYF. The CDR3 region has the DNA TGTGCCAGCAGCTTAGCTGCGGTCTCCTACGAGCAGTACTTC.

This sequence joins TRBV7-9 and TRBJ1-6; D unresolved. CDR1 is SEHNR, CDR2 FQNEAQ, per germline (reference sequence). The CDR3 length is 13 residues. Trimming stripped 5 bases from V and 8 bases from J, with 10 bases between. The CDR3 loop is CASSLAVDSPLHF. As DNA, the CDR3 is TGTGCCAGCAGCCTGGCAGTCGATTCACCCCTCCACTTT.

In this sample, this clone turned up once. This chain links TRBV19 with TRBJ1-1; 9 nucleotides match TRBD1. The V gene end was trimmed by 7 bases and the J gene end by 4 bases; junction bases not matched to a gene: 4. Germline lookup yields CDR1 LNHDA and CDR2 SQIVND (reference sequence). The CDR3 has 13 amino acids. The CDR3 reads CASTQQGATEAFF. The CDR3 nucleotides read TGTGCCAGTACCCAACAGGGGGCCACTGAAGCTTTCTTT.

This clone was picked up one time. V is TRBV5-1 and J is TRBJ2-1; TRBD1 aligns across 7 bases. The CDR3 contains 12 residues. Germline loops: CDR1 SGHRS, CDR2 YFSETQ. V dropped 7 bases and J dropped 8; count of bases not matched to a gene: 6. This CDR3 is CASAQGRDEQFF. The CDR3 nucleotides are TGCGCCAGCGCACAGGGGCGGGATGAGCAGTTCTTC.